This TCR beta chain was captured by sequencing in a study of blood T cell repertoires in COVID-19. This clone showed up just once. Assay used: immunoSEQ multiplex PCR; TCRdb lists only in-frame clones, some missing. The profile shows some 200,000 clones, around 86% of them singletons. CDR1 and CDR2 (germline): MNHEY, SVGAGI. The CDR3 is 16 amino acids. The V end was cut by 2 bases, the J end by 4 bases, with 16 bases between. The genes are TRBV6-5 and TRBJ2-3, with D unclear. The source material was peripheral blood. This sequence was found in a man aged 40-49 years with active or convalescent COVID-19. Here the CDR3 reads CASSYGSASRSDTQYF. For the CDR3, the DNA is TGTGCCAGCAGTTACGGTTCGGCTAGTAGGTCAGATACGCAGTATTTT.